This section outlines one T cell receptor beta chain sequence together with its context. The sample comes from a study of blood T cell repertoires in COVID-19. TCRdb's copy holds only in-frame clones and misses some; the assay was immunoSEQ multiplex PCR. The repertoire includes more than 85,000 clones, roughly 89% of them detected once, and 3% to 4% sits in the top ten. Sequences were obtained from peripheral blood. The receptor was isolated from a woman in her sixties or seventies with acute or convalescent COVID-19.

CDR3 DNA: TGTGCCAGCAGCCGATTAGGGACAGGGGAGGTCGAGCAGTACGTC. This encodes CASSRLGTGEVEQYV. The genes are TRBV5-6 and TRBJ2-7; the match to TRBD1 covers 10 bases. The CDR3 is 15 amino acids. Germline assignment: CDR1 SGHDT and CDR2 YYEEEE. V shed 4 bases and J 6 bases; nucleotides not matched to a gene: 10.